The 7 T cell receptor beta chains reported below all come from one sample, sequenced in a study of T-cell memory formation after mild COVID-19. TCRdb called the 5' RACE reads again in MiXCR, with one record for every CDR3 protein. This sample has some 300,000 distinct CDR3 sequences; 20% to 25% occur once, and the top ten carry 21%. Sequencing input: PBMCs or a T cell subset sorted from them (not recorded which). These receptor sequences come from a young man who had mild COVID-19 (a few samples of this study predate the infection). Cell type and time point are not known.

This clonotype showed up many times. V is TRBV6-5 and J is TRBJ1-1; D is ambiguous. The CDR3 has 14 residues. V was clipped by 2 bases and J by 1 base, with 8 bases between them. Germline V gives CDR1 MNHEY, CDR2 SVGAGI. CDR3 region: CASSYSQKNTEAFF. CDR3 coding DNA: TGTGCCAGCAGTTACAGCCAGAAGAACACTGAAGCTTTCTTT.

This rearrangement joins TRBV7-2 to TRBJ1-4, with D tentatively TRBD1 (5 bases). Trimming shortened V by 5 bases and J by 2 bases, and 12 bases separated the two germline ends. Looked up from germline, CDR1 is SGHTA and CDR2 is FQGNSA. There are 15 residues in the CDR3. Written as DNA, the CDR3 is TGTGCCAGCAGCCCGTGGAGGGGTACTAATGAAAAACTGTTTTTT. As protein: CASSPWRGTNEKLFF.

The CDR3 loop reads CASAPAGTGGNTQYF. The CDR3 bases are TGTGCCAGCGCCCCGGCCGGGACAGGGGGAAATACGCAGTATTTT. This chain connects TRBV6-2 or TRBV6-3 to TRBJ2-3, with 11 bases matching TRBD1. There are 15 residues in the CDR3. Germline assignment: CDR1 MNHEY and CDR2 SVGEGT. V shed 8 bases and J 7 bases; nucleotides not matched to a gene: 11.

A few counts support this clonotype. This chain joins TRBV12-3 or TRBV12-4 and TRBJ1-1, with D perhaps matching TRBD1 (6 bases). This CDR3 spans 14 amino acids. With 7 bases removed from V and 5 bases from J, the gap between germline ends came to 17 bases. CDR3 nucleotides: TGTGCCAGCACCACCTTTGAAGGGGGAACTGAAGCTTTCTTT. This encodes CASTTFEGGTEAFF.

The V and J genes are TRBV9 and TRBJ1-1; 7 bases are a match to TRBD1. The CDR3 consists of 17 residues. J gave up 5 bases and V 0 bases, and 13 bases lay outside the gene matches. Germline CDR1 SGDLS, CDR2 YYNGEE. The CDR3 spells CASSVALDRAMLTEAFF. CDR3 coding DNA: TGTGCCAGCAGCGTAGCTCTCGACAGGGCCATGTTGACTGAAGCTTTCTTT.

This clonotype was counted between two and nine times. The genes are TRBV7-2 and TRBJ2-1, with TRBD2 matching 7 bases. Per the germline V gene, CDR1 is SGHTA and CDR2 is FQGNSA. This CDR3 region has 14 residues. The ends lost 0 bases at V and 7 bases at J; junction bases unmatched: 3. CDR3: CASSLAGGSNEQFF. The CDR3 DNA is TGTGCCAGCAGCTTAGCCGGGGGGTCTAATGAGCAGTTCTTC.

This chain joins TRBV7-2 and TRBJ1-2; 7 positions match TRBD1. The V and J ends lost 10 bases and 8 bases, in that order; junction bases with no gene match: 16. The CDR3 covers 14 residues. Per germline, CDR1 SGHTA and CDR2 FQGNSA. The CDR3: CATLGGGGGGGYTF. CDR3 nucleotides: TGTGCCACCCTCGGAGGGGGCGGCGGAGGGGGCTACACCTTC.